The 16 T cell receptor beta chains below all came from one sample that was sequenced in a study of glioma-infiltrating T cells. Amplification of TCR alpha and beta CDR3 regions from RNA used iRepertoire nested multiplex PCR. TCRdb reprocessed the multiplex PCR reads via MiXCR and lists one record per CDR3 protein. The sample includes about 130,000 distinct CDR3 sequences, 24% of them seen just once. The source material was glioma tissue, nonneoplastic brain tissue, or PBMCs (not recorded which). The origin of the receptors is a human donor with low-grade glioma or glioblastoma, undergoing nonglioma brain surgery, or in good health (not recorded which).

This clonotype was counted many times. The rearrangement joins TRBV27 to TRBJ2-3; D remains ambiguous. Germline assignment: CDR1 MNHEY and CDR2 SMNVEV (reference sequence). This CDR3 spans 13 amino acids. The ends were cut back, 5 bases at V and 4 bases at J, with 10 bases in the middle. The CDR3 is CASSPTWADTQYF. CDR3 nucleotide sequence: TGTGCCAGCAGTCCGACCTGGGCAGATACGCAGTATTTT.

The chain is built from TRBV11-2 and TRBJ2-1, with 7 nucleotides matching TRBD2. The V gene's germline CDR1 is SGHAT and CDR2 FQNNGV. V lost 7 bases and J lost 4; bases outside the gene matches: 7. The CDR3 has 14 amino acids. CDR3 amino acids: CASILGRGYNEQFF. The CDR3 DNA sequence: TGTGCCAGCATCCTCGGGCGGGGGTACAATGAGCAGTTCTTC.

This clonotype appeared a few times. The chain carries TRBV20-1 and TRBJ2-3, with D possibly TRBD2 on 6 matching bases. V was trimmed by 0 bases and J by 0 bases, leaving 10 bases between them. Germline CDR1 is DFQATT and CDR2 is SNEGSKA (reference sequence). There are 15 residues in the CDR3. CDR3 DNA: TGCAGTGCTAGAGATGGGCGGGGTAGCACAGATACGCAGTATTTT. It is translated as CSARDGRGSTDTQYF.

This clonotype was seen repeatedly, ten times or more. This chain connects TRBV20-1 to TRBJ2-3; 12 positions agree with TRBD2. V gave up 2 bases and J gave up 2 bases; unmatched junction bases: 5. The CDR3 is 16 residues long. CDR1 is DFQATT, CDR2 SNEGSKA, per germline (reference sequence). The CDR3 nucleotides are TGCAGTGCTAGACTACGACTAGCGGGGGTCACAGATACGCAGTATTTT. It is translated as CSARLRLAGVTDTQYF.

This clonotype has just a few counts. The gene calls are TRBV30 and TRBJ2-1; tentative D call: TRBD2 (5 bases). V shed 5 bases and J shed 9 bases, with 14 bases lying between them. This CDR3 has 12 residues. CDR1 and CDR2 (germline): GTSNPN, SVGIG (reference sequence). The CDR3 is CAWQSGRFEQFF. The DNA for the CDR3 is TGTGCCTGGCAAAGCGGTAGGTTTGAGCAGTTCTTC.

This clonotype was observed once. This chain connects TRBV5-5 to TRBJ2-1, with D unresolved. Trimming pared 0 bases from V and 5 bases from J, leaving 6 bases between. There are 13 residues in the CDR3. Germline V gene data show CDR1 as SGHKS and CDR2 as YYEKEE (reference sequence). CDR3 DNA: TGTGCCAGCAGCTTGGCCTGGAACAATGAGCAGTTCTTC. This encodes CASSLAWNNEQFF.

Details on this clonotype: Just one base apart from a much larger clone, this may be a read error. The V and J genes are TRBV15 and TRBJ1-6, with D tentatively TRBD1 (5 bases). The V gene's germline CDR1 is LNHNV and CDR2 YYDKDF (reference sequence). The CDR3 consists of 15 residues. DNA of the CDR3: TGTGCCACCAGCAGAGATATGGGGGGTTCGTCACCCCTCCAATTT. Its protein is CATSRDMGGSSPLQF.

This clonotype was counted many times. The chain combines TRBV6-1 with TRBJ1-1; 7 bases are shared with TRBD1. Germline trimming cut 9 bases from V and 1 base from J; bases unmatched to any gene: 5. The germline gives CDR1 MNHNS, CDR2 SASEGT. This CDR3 has 13 residues. As DNA, the CDR3 is TGTGCCAGTAAGGGACAGTCGAACACTGAAGCTTTCTTT. Translation: CASKGQSNTEAFF.

This clonotype was picked up one time. One junction end disagrees with the germline gene, perhaps due to a read error. The chain has TRBV7-2 and TRBJ2-1; D is possibly TRBD1 or TRBD2 (5 bases each). The length of the CDR3 is 15 residues. Germline assignment: CDR1 SGHTA and CDR2 FQGNSA. The CDR3 nucleotides are TGTGCCAGCAGCCGACGAGGGGCCTCATACAATGAGAAGTTCTTC. Residues: CASSRRGASYNEKFF.

This clonotype has only a few counts. This chain joins TRBV7-3 and TRBJ1-1, with 8 bases identical to TRBD1. This CDR3 has 17 residues. Germline V gene data show CDR1 as SGHTA and CDR2 as FQGTGA. Germline trimming cut 0 bases from V and 4 bases from J; bases unmatched to any gene: 10. The CDR3 DNA sequence: TGTGCCAGCAGCTTAACCCCGACAGGGGCGTTGAGCACTGAAGCTTTCTTT. Its protein product is CASSLTPTGALSTEAFF.

This clonotype was observed a handful of times. This chain links TRBV24-1 with TRBJ1-5; D unresolved. The V gene's germline CDR1 is KGHDR and CDR2 SFDVKD. This CDR3 is 13 amino acids long. The V end was cut by 4 bases, the J end by 7 bases, with 10 bases between. CDR3 region: CATSEGLRQPQHF. The CDR3 DNA reads as TGTGCCACCAGTGAAGGACTGAGGCAGCCCCAGCATTTT.

Many counts were recorded for this clonotype. The genes are TRBV7-2 and TRBJ2-3, with D uncertain. Germline V gene lookup returns CDR1 SGHTA and CDR2 FQGNSA. This CDR3 spans 12 amino acids. Trimming left V 2 bases short and J 4 bases short, with 4 bases between. CDR3 nucleotide sequence: TGTGCCAGCAGCTTAAAAGCAGATACGCAGTATTTT. This codes for CASSLKADTQYF.

This clonotype was seen more than once but under ten times. The V call is TRBV18, the J call TRBJ2-5; D is uncertain. The CDR3 loop spans 13 amino acids. V was cut by 3 bases and J by 1 base, with 6 bases left in between. Germline CDR1 reads KGHSH; CDR2 reads LQKENI. CDR3 sequence: CASSPPAQETQYF. The CDR3 region has the DNA TGTGCCAGCTCACCCCCGGCCCAAGAGACCCAGTACTTC.

The chain employs TRBV6-1 and TRBJ1-2, with TRBD1 matching over 9 bases. Trimming at V came to 5 bases and at J to 3 bases, leaving 16 bases not matched to a gene. The length of the CDR3 is 18 residues. Per germline, CDR1 MNHNS and CDR2 SASEGT. DNA for the CDR3: TGTGCCAGCAGTCAAAAGGCGGGACAGGGAAGAGAGTACTATGGCTACACCTTC. This translates into CASSQKAGQGREYYGYTF.

This chain joins TRBV5-1 and TRBJ2-1; 9 bases are a match to TRBD2. The trim removed 4 bases at V and 3 bases at J, leaving 2 bases unmatched. The CDR3 runs to 14 residues. Germline CDR1 and CDR2: SGHRS and YFSETQ. The CDR3 DNA follows: TGCGCCAGCAGCCGCGGGGGGGGCTACAATGAGCAGTTCTTC. Its protein product is CASSRGGGYNEQFF. Based on the CDR3 plus reference TRBV5-1 and TRBJ2-1, the full variable domain is KAGVTQTPRYLIKTRGQQVTLSCSPISGHRSVSWYQQTPGQGLQFLFEYFSETQRNKGNFPGRFSGRQFSNSRSEMNVSTLELGDSALYLCASSRGGGYNEQFFGPGTRLTVL.

This clonotype has just a few counts. The chain recombines TRBV7-9 with TRBJ1-1; 7 bases map to TRBD1. CDR1 and CDR2 from the germline V gene are SEHNR and FQNEAQ (reference sequence). V lost 5 bases to trimming and J lost 1 base; unmatched junction nucleotides: 4. CDR3 length: 14 amino acids. The CDR3 is CASSLRTGNTEAFF. CDR3 in DNA: TGTGCCAGCAGCCTCAGGACAGGGAACACTGAAGCTTTCTTT.